These 32 T cell receptor beta chains were all obtained from the same sample, sequenced in a study of T-cell memory formation after mild COVID-19. TCRdb ran MiXCR on the 5' RACE reads and lists one entry per CDR3 protein. Altogether approximately 340,000 distinct CDR3 sequences are present, 10% to 15% being singletons, with the ten largest covering about 20%. The material sequenced was PBMCs or a T cell subset sorted from them (not recorded which). The origin of the receptors is a young man who had mild COVID-19 (a few samples of this study predate the infection). Cell type and time point are not known.

The chain has TRBV4-2 and TRBJ1-5; tentatively, D is TRBD1 (6 bases). The CDR3 runs 16 residues. The V gene lost 0 bases and the J gene lost 8 bases, with 17 bases spanning the gap. The germline gives CDR1 LGHNA, CDR2 YNFKEQ. The DNA of the CDR3 is TGTGCCAGCAGCCAAGATGGTTTCAGGGGAGGCGAGCCCCAGCATTTT. It codes for CASSQDGFRGGEPQHF.

The chain employs TRBV6-2 or TRBV6-3 and TRBJ2-2, with 10 bases identical to TRBD2. CDR3 length: 16 amino acids. Germline CDR1 and CDR2: MNHEY and SVGEGT. V lost 6 bases, J lost 2 bases, and 6 bases stayed unmatched. CDR3 residues: CASSPWTSGNTGELFF. DNA for the CDR3: TGTGCCAGCAGCCCCTGGACTAGCGGAAACACCGGGGAGCTGTTTTTT.

This clonotype was observed at least ten times. The chain uses TRBV5-1 and TRBJ2-7; D not resolved. The CDR3 has 14 residues. Germline values: CDR1 SGHRS, CDR2 YFSETQ. Deletions cut 4 bases from V and 4 bases from J, with 15 bases between. The DNA for the CDR3 is TGCGCCAGCAGCAGTTCCGTTCCCAAGTACGAGCAGTACTTC. Protein product: CASSSSVPKYEQYF.

As concerns this clonotype: At one boundary the junction diverges from the germline segment, which might be a read error. The rearrangement joins TRBV7-9 to TRBJ1-4, with D hard to call. From germline, CDR1 is SEHNR and CDR2 FQNEAQ (reference sequence). The CDR3 sequence is 12 residues long. This chain's CDR3 is CASSLVREKLFF. Here the CDR3 DNA reads TGTGCAAGCAGCTTAGTCCGGGAAAAACTGTTTTTT.

In its sample, this clonotype was seen many times. J is TRBJ1-2 and V is TRBV5-6; 9 bases are shared with TRBD1. The germline gives CDR1 SGHDT, CDR2 YYEEEE. CDR3 length: 13 residues. Trimming took 0 bases from V and 9 from J; bases not matched to a gene: 3. CDR3 nucleotide sequence: TGTGCCAGCAGCTTGGACAGGGGGCAAAGCTACACCTTC. Its translation is CASSLDRGQSYTF. Complete variable domain (other parts from reference TRBV5-6 and TRBJ1-2): DAGVTQSPTHLIKTRGQQVTLRCSPKSGHDTVSWYQQALGQGPQFIFQYYEEEERQRGNFPDRFSGHQFPNYSSELNVNALLLGDSALYLCASSLDRGQSYTFGSGTRLTVV.

This clonotype was detected a few times. V gene TRBV4-3 combines with J gene TRBJ2-3; TRBD2 matches at 11 bases. Germline trimming cut 0 bases from V and 5 bases from J; bases unmatched to any gene: 7. The CDR3 is made up of 17 amino acids. Germline loops: CDR1 LGHNA, CDR2 YSLEER. CDR3 nucleotides: TGCGCCAGCAGCCAAGAAGGTAGCGGGGGGGCCCTAGATACGCAGTATTTT. Translation: CASSQEGSGGALDTQYF.

This clonotype was seen more than once but under ten times. V is TRBV4-2 and J is TRBJ2-5; D is possibly TRBD1 or TRBD2 (7 bases each). In germline, CDR1 is LGHNA, CDR2 YNFKEQ. V was pared by 5 bases and J by 2 bases, with 21 bases between. This CDR3 contains 17 residues. The CDR3 DNA sequence: TGTGCCAGCAGCTACCAGGGGGGGCGGACGTCTCAAGAGACCCAGTACTTC. Translated: CASSYQGGRTSQETQYF.

The chain employs TRBV4-3 and TRBJ2-1, with D possibly being TRBD1 or TRBD2 (5 bases each). The length of the CDR3 is 15 residues. Germline-derived CDR1 and CDR2 are LGHNA and YSLEER. V dropped 0 bases and J dropped 4 bases, with 10 bases sitting between them. Written as DNA, the CDR3 is TGCGCCAGCAGCCAAGATATGGGACCGTACAATGAGCAGTTCTTC. Residues: CASSQDMGPYNEQFF.

In its sample, this clonotype was seen a few times. The chain recombines TRBV24-1 with TRBJ2-1; 7 positions match TRBD1. The length of the CDR3 is 14 residues. Germline CDR1 KGHDR, CDR2 SFDVKD. V shed 9 bases and J 4 bases; nucleotides not matched to a gene: 8. This CDR3 reads CATSTDRRYNEQFF. In nucleotides, the CDR3 is TGTGCCACCTCAACGGACAGGCGGTACAATGAGCAGTTCTTC.

The V call is TRBV7-3, the J call TRBJ1-1, with D perhaps TRBD1 (5 bases). This CDR3 spans 14 amino acids. In germline, CDR1 is SGHTA, CDR2 FQGTGA. Trimming pared 5 bases from V and 6 bases from J, leaving 16 bases between. This CDR3 is CASSPGTPDAEAFF. The DNA of the CDR3 is TGTGCCAGCAGCCCCGGGACCCCCGACGCTGAAGCTTTCTTT.

The V gene is TRBV7-9, the J gene TRBJ2-5; TRBD1 matches 9 bases. This CDR3 comprises 16 residues. The V segment lost 2 bases and the J segment 2 bases; nucleotides outside the gene matches: 6. In germline, CDR1 is SEHNR, CDR2 FQNEAQ (reference sequence). The CDR3 loop is CASSLLRTGAQETQYF. For the CDR3, the DNA is TGTGCCAGCAGCTTACTCCGGACAGGGGCTCAAGAGACCCAGTACTTC.

This clonotype was recorded at least ten times. The rearrangement links TRBV24-1 to TRBJ2-5, with D tentatively TRBD1 (5 bases). This CDR3 contains 14 residues. Trimming pared 2 bases from V and 5 bases from J, leaving 11 bases between. Germline CDR1 KGHDR, CDR2 SFDVKD. CDR3 coding DNA: TGTGCCACCAGTGATTCCCAGGGCGCCGAGACCCAGTACTTC. Translating gives CATSDSQGAETQYF.

This chain uses TRBV19 with TRBJ1-5; tentatively, D is TRBD1 (5 bases). CDR1 is LNHDA, CDR2 SQIVND, per germline (reference sequence). V lost 6 bases and J lost 7, with 16 bases in between. CDR3 length equals 14 residues. CDR3 DNA sequence: TGTGCCAGTAGCCCTTCGGGGGGGAGGCAGCCCCAGCATTTT. This encodes CASSPSGGRQPQHF.

This clonotype was counted between two and nine times. This chain joins TRBV12-3 or TRBV12-4 and TRBJ1-2; D ambiguous. The V and J ends lost 5 bases and 5 bases respectively, with 12 bases between them. CDR3 length equals 13 residues. The CDR3 coding sequence is TGTGCCAGCAGTCCCCAAGGGAGGTATGGCTACACCTTC. It is translated as CASSPQGRYGYTF.

The J gene is TRBJ2-1, the V gene TRBV19; TRBD2 matches at 10 bases. CDR1 is LNHDA, CDR2 SQIVND, per germline (reference sequence). The CDR3 runs 16 residues. The V and J ends lost 4 bases and 7 bases, in that order; junction bases with no gene match: 10. The CDR3 spells CASSRLLAGASNEQFF. DNA for the CDR3: TGTGCCAGTAGTAGACTTCTAGCGGGGGCCTCGAATGAGCAGTTCTTC.

This clonotype showed up many times. The chain recombines TRBV7-9 with TRBJ2-7; no clear D gene. Trimming pared 3 bases from V and 0 bases from J, leaving 0 bases between. The germline V gene has CDR1 SEHNR and CDR2 FQNEAQ (reference sequence). There are 11 residues in the CDR3. The CDR3 bases are TGTGCCAGCAGCTTCTCCTACGAGCAGTACTTC. It translates to CASSFSYEQYF.

This clonotype turned up a few times. V gene TRBV7-2 combines with J gene TRBJ1-1; D is undetermined. This CDR3 is 14 amino acids long. CDR1 and CDR2 (germline): SGHTA, FQGNSA. Trimming left V 3 bases short and J 0 bases short, with 8 bases between. CDR3 amino acids: CASSFGTLNTEAFF. As DNA, the CDR3 is TGTGCCAGCAGCTTTGGTACTTTGAACACTGAAGCTTTCTTT.

This clonotype was recorded at least ten times. V is TRBV29-1 and J is TRBJ2-1; D might be TRBD1 (7 bases). CDR3 length: 15 amino acids. CDR1 is SQVTM, CDR2 ANQGSEA, per germline. V shed 8 bases and J shed 6 bases, with 23 bases lying between them. The CDR3 DNA is TGCAGCTTCTCCCGTCGGAGGGGGCCTCTCAATGAGCAGTTCTTC. This encodes CSFSRRRGPLNEQFF.

This clonotype was counted a few times. This chain connects TRBV27 to TRBJ1-6; TRBD1 matches 8 bases. Germline V lookup: CDR1 MNHEY, CDR2 SMNVEV (reference sequence). The CDR3 sequence is 15 residues long. V dropped 3 bases and J dropped 7; count of bases not matched to a gene: 5. This chain's CDR3 is CASSFRQGSNSPLHF. CDR3 nucleotides: TGTGCCAGCAGTTTCCGACAGGGGTCGAATTCACCCCTCCACTTT.

This chain connects TRBV23-1 to TRBJ2-7, with D possibly TRBD2 on 7 matching bases. TRBV23-1 has ORF status, its function being uncertain. This CDR3 contains 12 residues. V was cut by 9 bases and J by 5 bases, with 14 bases left in between. CDR3 coding DNA: TGCGCCAGGCGGGGGCGCTTCCACGAGCAGTACGTC. Its translation is CARRGRFHEQYV.

This clonotype was detected a few times. The chain has TRBV4-1 and TRBJ1-2; possible D gene TRBD1, 5 bases. The germline CDR1 and CDR2 sequences are MGHRA and YSYEKL. This CDR3 comprises 15 residues. V was clipped by 5 bases and J by 2 bases, with 15 bases between them. The CDR3 DNA reads as TGCGCCAGCAGCACAGGCCCGGCTGACAACTATGGCTACACCTTC. Its protein is CASSTGPADNYGYTF.

The chain recombines TRBV11-2 with TRBJ1-1; D call uncertain. The CDR3 consists of 15 residues. V was pared by 5 bases and J by 1 base, with 14 bases between. The germline gives CDR1 SGHAT, CDR2 FQNNGV. This chain's CDR3 is CASSLYHSPNTEAFF. The CDR3 nucleotides read TGTGCCAGCAGCCTCTACCATTCCCCGAACACTGAAGCTTTCTTT.

This clonotype appeared many times. The chain employs TRBV5-1 and TRBJ2-1; a weak D match, TRBD1 (6 bases). Per the germline V gene, CDR1 is SGHRS and CDR2 is YFSETQ. Trimming pared 3 bases from V and 5 bases from J, leaving 9 bases between. This CDR3 comprises 13 residues. The CDR3 region is CASSYQGNNEQFF. The CDR3 region has the DNA TGCGCCAGCAGCTACCAGGGGAACAATGAGCAGTTCTTC.

The chain is built from TRBV29-1 and TRBJ2-3; the D gene is possibly TRBD1 (7 bases). Per the germline V gene, CDR1 is SQVTM and CDR2 is ANQGSEA. The CDR3 runs 16 residues. With 6 bases removed from V and 0 bases from J, the gap between germline ends came to 19 bases. CDR3 region: CSVERQGRGSTDTQYF. Written as DNA, the CDR3 is TGCAGCGTCGAGAGACAGGGTCGGGGGAGCACAGATACGCAGTATTTT.

This chain connects TRBV4-1 to TRBJ1-1, with TRBD1 as a possible D gene (6 bases). There are 13 residues in the CDR3. V was clipped by 4 bases and J by 7 bases, with 13 bases between them. The V gene's germline CDR1 is MGHRA and CDR2 YSYEKL. The CDR3 DNA sequence: TGCGCCAGCAGCCTACGGGGGCACGGTGAAGCTTTCTTT. Translation: CASSLRGHGEAFF.

This clonotype was seen ten or more times. J is TRBJ2-7 and V is TRBV6-5; TRBD1 aligns across 8 bases. Trimming took 2 bases from V and 3 from J; bases not matched to a gene: 9. The CDR3 extends over 16 amino acids. The V gene's germline CDR1 is MNHEY and CDR2 SVGAGI. The CDR3 here is CASSYGTGLLRYEQYF. The CDR3 DNA reads TGTGCCAGCAGTTACGGGACAGGCCTCCTACGCTACGAGCAGTACTTC.

The chain couples TRBV6-5 to TRBJ2-2; 7 positions match TRBD1. CDR1 is MNHEY, CDR2 SVGAGI, per germline. CDR3 length: 13 amino acids. J gave up 9 bases and V 7 bases, and 8 bases lay outside the gene matches. The CDR3 reads CASTSGQARELFF. In nucleotides, the CDR3 is TGTGCCAGCACTTCCGGACAGGCCAGGGAGCTGTTTTTT.

The V call is TRBV12-3 or TRBV12-4, the J call TRBJ2-2; 7 bases map to TRBD2. The CDR3 length is 15 residues. J was trimmed by 5 bases and V by 4 bases; bases with no gene match: 7. The chain's CDR3 is CASSWPSGLTGELFF. The CDR3 nucleotides are TGTGCCAGCAGTTGGCCTAGCGGATTAACCGGGGAGCTGTTTTTT.

As DNA, the CDR3 is TGTGCCAGCAGCCAACGGCCGTACTATGGCTACACCTTC. Translating it yields CASSQRPYYGYTF. This sequence joins TRBV27 and TRBJ1-2; D is undetermined. V was trimmed by 6 bases and J by 3 bases, leaving 11 bases between them. This CDR3 region has 13 residues. Germline lookup yields CDR1 MNHEY and CDR2 SMNVEV (reference sequence).

This clonotype was counted ten times or more. The V and J genes are TRBV4-3 and TRBJ2-3; 10 bases match TRBD2. This CDR3 has 16 residues. Looked up from germline, CDR1 is LGHNA and CDR2 is YSLEER. V dropped 5 bases and J dropped 2; count of bases not matched to a gene: 7. The CDR3 DNA reads as TGCGCCAGCAGCATCCAGCGGGGGGGCCTCACAGATACGCAGTATTTT. Protein sequence: CASSIQRGGLTDTQYF.

V is TRBV7-7 and J is TRBJ2-5; TRBD1 matches at 7 bases. CDR1 is SSHAT and CDR2 is FNYEAQ in the germline V gene (reference sequence). The CDR3 contains 13 residues. V shed 5 bases, J shed 3 bases, and the junction held 3 bases outside the gene matches. DNA for the CDR3: TGTGCCAGCAGCAAAGACAGGGAAGAGACCCAGTACTTC. It is translated as CASSKDREETQYF.

This clonotype appeared many times. This chain connects TRBV5-1 to TRBJ2-1; the D is unclear. The V end was cut by 0 bases, the J end by 5 bases, with 3 bases between. The CDR3 is 12 residues long. Looked up from germline, CDR1 is SGHRS and CDR2 is YFSETQ. The CDR3 is CASSLVHNEQFF. Written as DNA, the CDR3 is TGCGCCAGCAGCTTGGTTCACAATGAGCAGTTCTTC.